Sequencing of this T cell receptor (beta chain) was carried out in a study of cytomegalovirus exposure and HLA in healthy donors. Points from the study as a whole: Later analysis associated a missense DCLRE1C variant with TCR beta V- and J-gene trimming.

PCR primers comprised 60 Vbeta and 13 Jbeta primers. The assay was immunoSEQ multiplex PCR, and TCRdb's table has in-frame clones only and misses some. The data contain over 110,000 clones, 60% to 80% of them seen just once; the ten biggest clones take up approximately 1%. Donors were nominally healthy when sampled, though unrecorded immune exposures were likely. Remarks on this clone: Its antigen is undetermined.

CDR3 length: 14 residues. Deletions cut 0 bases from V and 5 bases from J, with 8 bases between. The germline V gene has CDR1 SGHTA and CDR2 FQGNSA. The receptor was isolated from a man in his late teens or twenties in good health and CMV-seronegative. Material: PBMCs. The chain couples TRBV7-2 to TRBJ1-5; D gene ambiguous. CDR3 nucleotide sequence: TGTGCCAGCAGCTTAGCATGGAGGGATCAGCCCCAGCATTTT. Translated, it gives CASSLAWRDQPQHF. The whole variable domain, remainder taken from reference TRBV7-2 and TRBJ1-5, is GAGVSQSPSNKVTEKGKDVELRCDPISGHTALYWYRQSLGQGLEFLIYFQGNSAPDKSGLPSDRFSAERTGGSVSTLTIQRTQQEDSAVYLCASSLAWRDQPQHFGDGTRLSIL.